Below are 30 T cell receptor beta chains sequenced from a single sample in a study of response to subunit inactivated influenza vaccine. Each CDR3 protein is one row after TCRdb ran MiXCR on the RT-PCR reads. The sample has hundreds of thousands of distinct CDR3 sequences; approximately 12% are singletons. The material sequenced was PBMCs from blood, taken on the day of vaccination. The receptors were sampled from a man aged 45 to 65 who received an inactivated influenza vaccine.

This chain connects TRBV4-3 to TRBJ2-2; weak D call: TRBD2 (6 bases). Germline V lookup: CDR1 LGHNA, CDR2 YSLEER. The CDR3 consists of 17 residues. Trimming removed 4 bases at V and 1 base at J, with 16 bases between. CDR3 sequence (DNA): TGCGCCAGCAGCCGTGGGGGACTTCGAGGGAACACCGGGGAGCTGTTTTTT. It encodes CASSRGGLRGNTGELFF.

The rearrangement joins TRBV28 to TRBJ2-7, with TRBD2 matching over 16 bases. The length of the CDR3 is 18 residues. The J segment lost 4 bases and the V segment lost 6 bases, leaving 12 bases of the junction unmatched. Germline loops: CDR1 MDHEN, CDR2 SYDVKM. The DNA of the CDR3 is TGTGCCAGCAGCCAAACCGGGACTAGCGGGAGGGCCAGTTACGAGCAGTACTTC. Its translation is CASSQTGTSGRASYEQYF. The full variable domain, completed using reference TRBV28 and TRBJ2-7, is DVKVTQSSRYLVKRTGEKVFLECVQDMDHENMFWYRQDPGLGLRLIYFSYDVKMKEKGDIPEGYSVSREKKERFSLILESASTNQTSMYLCASSQTGTSGRASYEQYFGPGTRLTVT.

Ten or more counts support this clonotype. The chain carries TRBV4-3 and TRBJ1-5, with no clear D. This CDR3 spans 14 amino acids. Per germline, CDR1 LGHNA and CDR2 YSLEER. Trimming cost V 0 bases and J 4 bases, with 7 bases left between them. CDR3 coding DNA: TGCGCCAGCAGCCAAGAATCCGGGAATCAGCCCCAGCATTTT. Translating gives CASSQESGNQPQHF.

The sample holds a few counts of this clonotype. This sequence joins TRBV6-2 or TRBV6-3 and TRBJ1-2; TRBD1 agrees at 8 bases. Germline V gives CDR1 MNHEY, CDR2 SVGEGT. V was clipped by 2 bases and J by 4 bases; unmatched bases: 3. The CDR3 is 14 residues long. CDR3 in DNA: TGTGCCAGCAGTTACCCGGACAGGGCCTATGGCTACACCTTC. Its translation is CASSYPDRAYGYTF.

CDR3 sequence reads: CASSQGLAGGGELFF. The DNA for the CDR3 is TGCGCCAGCAGCCAAGGACTAGCGGGAGGAGGGGAGCTGTTTTTT. J is TRBJ2-2 and V is TRBV4-3; 13 bases are shared with TRBD2. Germline values: CDR1 LGHNA, CDR2 YSLEER. Trimming removed 1 base from V and 8 bases from J; junction bases left unmatched: 1. This CDR3 region has 15 residues.

The genes are TRBV20-1 and TRBJ2-1; D ambiguous. The CDR3 is made up of 16 amino acids. With 3 bases removed from V and 0 bases from J, the gap between germline ends came to 15 bases. Germline assignment: CDR1 DFQATT and CDR2 SNEGSKA (reference sequence). For the CDR3, the DNA is TGCAGTGCTAGGCAACGACCTTTCAGCTCCTACAATGAGCAGTTCTTC. It translates to CSARQRPFSSYNEQFF.

This clonotype was observed a few times. The rearrangement joins TRBV11-2 to TRBJ2-4; 8 nucleotides line up with TRBD2. This CDR3 comprises 16 residues. Losses at the gene ends were 5 bases for V and 6 bases for J; bases not matched to a gene: 12. CDR1 is SGHAT, CDR2 FQNNGV, per germline. Here the CDR3 DNA reads TGTGCCAGCAGCCTATCCATAGCGGGATTGAGAAACATTCAGTACTTC. Amino acids: CASSLSIAGLRNIQYF.

The rearrangement links TRBV20-1 to TRBJ1-4; 8 nucleotides agree with TRBD1. The CDR3 runs to 14 residues. With 3 bases clipped from V and 4 bases from J, the junction kept 4 bases outside the gene matches. Germline V gene data show CDR1 as DFQATT and CDR2 as SNEGSKA (reference sequence). The CDR3 here is CSASPGQVNEKLFF. In DNA form, the CDR3 reads TGCAGTGCTAGTCCGGGACAGGTTAATGAAAAACTGTTTTTT.

The V and J genes are TRBV10-3 and TRBJ2-5; 13 bases are shared with TRBD2. Germline V CDR1 and CDR2: ENHRY, SYGVKD. CDR3 length: 15 residues. J gave up 5 bases and V 5 bases, and 5 bases lay outside the gene matches. The CDR3 region is CAISTGLAGMETQYF. CDR3 in DNA: TGTGCCATCAGTACGGGACTAGCGGGGATGGAGACCCAGTACTTC.

A note on this clonotype: One end of the junction does not line up with germline, which may come from a read error. The chain is built from TRBV7-9 and TRBJ2-3; D unresolved. Germline V gene data show CDR1 as SEHNR and CDR2 as FQNEAQ (reference sequence). The CDR3 sequence is 14 residues long. This CDR3 reads CASSSAQSTDTQYF. CDR3 bases: TGTGCCAGCAGCTCAGCCCAGAGCACTGATACGCAGTATTTT. The complete variable domain, with remaining parts taken from reference TRBV7-9 and TRBJ2-3, reads DTGVSQNPRHKITKRGQNVTFRCDPISEHNRLYWYRQTLGQGPEFLTYFQNEAQLEKSRLLSDRFSAERPKGSFSTLEIQRTEQGDSAMYLCASSSAQSTDTQYFGPGTRLTVL.

This clonotype was counted many times. V usage is TRBV5-1 and J usage is TRBJ2-1; D is possibly TRBD2 (6 bases). V lost 4 bases and J lost 4, with 18 bases in between. CDR1 and CDR2 (germline): SGHRS, YFSETQ. The CDR3 spans 16 residues. CDR3: CASSPTGTEGYNEQFF. CDR3 DNA sequence: TGCGCCAGCAGCCCGACCGGGACTGAGGGATACAATGAGCAGTTCTTC.

This clonotype was recorded at least ten times. The chain links TRBV5-1 to TRBJ2-1, with a possible D match to TRBD1 (6 bases). V was trimmed by 4 bases and J by 15 bases, leaving 17 bases between them. The germline V gene encodes CDR1 SGHRS and CDR2 YFSETQ. CDR3 length: 12 amino acids. CDR3 residues: CASSQDGDTPFF. For the CDR3, the DNA is TGCGCCAGCAGCCAGGACGGGGACACCCCGTTCTTC. The full variable domain, with the rest looked up from reference TRBV5-1 and TRBJ2-1, is KAGVTQTPRYLIKTRGQQVTLSCSPISGHRSVSWYQQTPGQGLQFLFEYFSETQRNKGNFPGRFSGRQFSNSRSEMNVSTLELGDSALYLCASSQDGDTPFFGPGTRLTVL.

The chain is built from TRBV4-2 and TRBJ1-1, with D perhaps TRBD1 (5 bases). Germline loops: CDR1 LGHNA, CDR2 YNFKEQ. The CDR3 runs to 17 residues. V was pared by 1 base and J by 3 bases, with 18 bases between. CDR3 in amino acids: CASSQGFRQSGDTEAFF. DNA for the CDR3: TGTGCCAGCAGCCAAGGATTTCGACAGTCCGGCGACACTGAAGCTTTCTTT.

The rearrangement joins TRBV29-1 to TRBJ2-5; possibly TRBD1 or TRBD2 for D (6 bases each). CDR3 length equals 13 residues. The V gene's germline CDR1 is SQVTM and CDR2 ANQGSEA. Trimming stripped 4 bases from V and 1 base from J, with 10 bases between. The CDR3 here is CSVVRGGQETQYF. The CDR3 region has the DNA TGCAGCGTTGTCAGGGGAGGCCAAGAGACCCAGTACTTC. Full variable domain (remainder filled in from reference TRBV29-1 and TRBJ2-5): SAVISQKPSRDICQRGTSLTIQCQVDSQVTMMFWYRQQPGQSLTLIATANQGSEATYESGFVIDKFPISRPNLTFSTLTVSNMSPEDSSIYLCSVVRGGQETQYFGPGTRLLVL.

This clonotype was seen a handful of times. The J gene is TRBJ1-5, the V gene TRBV7-9; no definite D call. The CDR3 runs to 13 residues. The germline CDR1 and CDR2 sequences are SEHNR and FQNEAQ (reference sequence). The V gene lost 1 base and the J gene lost 5 bases, with 6 bases spanning the gap. CDR3 amino acids: CASSLEPDQPQHF. In nucleotides, the CDR3 is TGTGCCAGCAGCTTAGAGCCAGATCAGCCCCAGCATTTT.

The rearrangement links TRBV7-6 to TRBJ2-2, with D perhaps matching TRBD1 (7 bases). V dropped 6 bases and J dropped 0 bases, with 17 bases sitting between them. Germline V CDR1 and CDR2: SGHVS, FNYEAQ. CDR3 length: 17 amino acids. The CDR3: CASSRGPGTANTGELFF. The CDR3 region has the DNA TGTGCCAGCAGTCGGGGGCCCGGGACAGCGAACACCGGGGAGCTGTTTTTT.

This clonotype appeared a few times. The chain links TRBV7-2 to TRBJ2-5; D possibly corresponds to TRBD2 (7 bases). The CDR3 sequence is 14 residues long. Germline CDR1 SGHTA, CDR2 FQGNSA. Trimming shortened V by 8 bases and J by 4 bases, and 17 bases separated the two germline ends. The CDR3: CASCRGGARETQYF. The CDR3 coding sequence is TGTGCCAGCTGTAGGGGGGGGGCGAGAGAGACCCAGTACTTC.

J is TRBJ2-3 and V is TRBV29-1; 9 bases are a match to TRBD2. This CDR3 has 15 residues. Germline V gene sequence: CDR1 SQVTM, CDR2 ANQGSEA. The J segment lost 4 bases and the V segment lost 2 bases, leaving 7 bases of the junction unmatched. The CDR3, as DNA: TGCAGCGTTGAAAACCCAGCGGGAGGTTCAGATACGCAGTATTTT. Translated: CSVENPAGGSDTQYF.

This clonotype appeared a few times. CDR3 protein: CASSFQSNEQFF. The CDR3 DNA sequence: TGTGCCAGCAGCTTTCAGAGCAATGAGCAGTTCTTC. The J gene is TRBJ2-1, the V gene TRBV13; D remains unclear. Germline V lookup: CDR1 PRHDT, CDR2 FYEKMQ (reference sequence). V was trimmed by 3 bases and J by 6 bases, leaving 6 bases between them. The CDR3 length is 12 residues.

The table lists this clonotype with a few counts. The J gene is TRBJ2-1, the V gene TRBV6-5, with 11 bases fitting TRBD2. The CDR3 length is 14 residues. Losses at the gene ends were 4 bases for V and 15 bases for J; bases not matched to a gene: 11. Germline values: CDR1 MNHEY, CDR2 SVGAGI. CDR3 nucleotides: TGTGCCAGCAGTTGGTCGGAACTAGCGGGAGTAGCGTTCTTC. Residues: CASSWSELAGVAFF.

The J gene is TRBJ1-4, the V gene TRBV12-3 or TRBV12-4; TRBD1 matches at 8 bases. Germline trimming cut 6 bases from V and 3 bases from J; bases unmatched to any gene: 9. CDR3 length equals 16 residues. The CDR3 reads CASRQTGESANEKLFF. CDR3 coding DNA: TGTGCCAGCAGGCAGACAGGGGAATCGGCTAATGAAAAACTGTTTTTT.

The chain combines TRBV5-1 with TRBJ2-5; D assignment may be TRBD1 or TRBD2 (6 bases each). Germline assignment: CDR1 SGHRS and CDR2 YFSETQ. This CDR3 comprises 18 residues. V was clipped by 0 bases and J by 2 bases, with 20 bases between them. CDR3 sequence (DNA): TGCGCCAGCAGCTTGGGGCGGGCCAGGGGAGGACGGCAAGAGACCCAGTACTTC. Translation: CASSLGRARGGRQETQYF.

This clonotype has more than one count but fewer than ten. The rearrangement joins TRBV5-1 to TRBJ1-6; 7 nucleotides align to TRBD1. Germline V gene lookup returns CDR1 SGHRS and CDR2 YFSETQ. The V segment lost 0 bases and the J segment 6 bases; nucleotides outside the gene matches: 3. The CDR3 is 15 residues long. DNA for the CDR3: TGCGCCAGCAGCTTGGACAGGGGCGCTAATTCACCCCTCCACTTT. This codes for CASSLDRGANSPLHF.

The chain carries TRBV11-2 and TRBJ2-1; a weak D match, TRBD2 (6 bases). The CDR3 covers 17 residues. The V gene lost 5 bases and the J gene lost 2 bases, with 19 bases spanning the gap. Germline V gives CDR1 SGHAT, CDR2 FQNNGV. The CDR3: CASSHFSWRAAYNEQFF. CDR3 nucleotides: TGTGCCAGCAGCCATTTTAGCTGGAGGGCCGCCTACAATGAGCAGTTCTTC.

There are a few counts of this clonotype. The chain links TRBV27 to TRBJ1-6; D is unclear. The CDR3 covers 16 residues. CDR1 is MNHEY, CDR2 SMNVEV, per germline (reference sequence). Trimming cost V 6 bases and J 8 bases, with 20 bases left between them. For the CDR3, the DNA is TGTGCCAGCAGCATCGATGGGAGAGGGAAGTATTCACCCCTCCACTTT. Its protein is CASSIDGRGKYSPLHF.

This clonotype has just a few counts. V usage is TRBV20-1 and J usage is TRBJ2-3, with D perhaps given as TRBD1 or TRBD2 (5 bases each). Deletions cut 6 bases from V and 6 bases from J, with 19 bases between. The CDR3 has 14 amino acids. In germline, CDR1 is DFQATT, CDR2 SNEGSKA (reference sequence). Written as DNA, the CDR3 is TGCAGTGCCCAAGCCGGGACCGCACGGGATACGCAGTATTTT. This translates into CSAQAGTARDTQYF.

This clonotype was recorded a few times. This rearrangement joins TRBV7-3 to TRBJ2-2, with D perhaps being TRBD1 or TRBD2 (5 bases each). V was shortened by 8 bases and J by 0 bases, with 7 bases between the two germline ends. CDR3 size: 13 residues. Germline V gene data show CDR1 as SGHTA and CDR2 as FQGTGA. This CDR3 is CASRDANTGELFF. DNA of the CDR3: TGTGCCAGCCGGGACGCGAACACCGGGGAGCTGTTTTTT. The full variable domain, rest sourced from reference TRBV7-3 and TRBJ2-2, is GAGVSQTPSNKVTEKGKYVELRCDPISGHTALYWYRQSLGQGPEFLIYFQGTGAADDSGLPNDRFFAVRPEGSVSTLKIQRTERGDSAVYLCASRDANTGELFFGEGSRLTVL.

V usage is TRBV20-1 and J usage is TRBJ1-2; D unclear. The V gene's germline CDR1 is DFQATT and CDR2 SNEGSKA (reference sequence). Deletions cut 0 bases from V and 9 bases from J, with 11 bases between. This CDR3 comprises 12 residues. The CDR3 bases are TGCAGTGCTAGAGATGTAGGGTCCAGCTACACCTTC. Translation: CSARDVGSSYTF.

This clonotype was seen repeatedly, ten times or more. The gene calls are TRBV20-1 and TRBJ2-5, with 7 bases aligning to TRBD1. V lost 0 bases and J lost 3; bases outside the gene matches: 1. The CDR3 totals 13 residues. CDR1 and CDR2 (germline): DFQATT, SNEGSKA (reference sequence). The DNA of the CDR3 is TGCAGTGCTAGAGAGGGACAGAAAGAGACCCAGTACTTC. It specifies CSAREGQKETQYF.

The V and J genes are TRBV12-3 or TRBV12-4 and TRBJ2-2; 10 nucleotides agree with TRBD1. The CDR3 has 15 residues. With V trimmed by 5 bases and J by 4 bases, 4 bases remained unmatched. The DNA for the CDR3 is TGTGCCAGCAGTAAGGACAGGGGGTTCACCGGGGAGCTGTTTTTT. Its translation: CASSKDRGFTGELFF.